This T cell receptor (beta chain) came from a study of early T cells in non-severe SARS-CoV-2 infection. In this sample, this clonotype turned up many times. Per germline, CDR1 MNHNS and CDR2 SASEGT. The CDR3 runs 15 residues. V lost 7 bases and J lost 4, with 17 bases in between. MiXCR was run by TCRdb on the 5' RACE reads, yielding one entry per CDR3 protein. The data contain tens of thousands of distinct CDR3 sequences, more than 10% of them singletons. The chain is built from TRBV6-1 and TRBJ2-1; D might be TRBD2 (5 bases). The source is an adult who was a healthcare worker with PCR-confirmed SARS-CoV-2 infection or an uninfected control (not recorded which). The donor label of this sample is uncertain. Sequenced here: whole blood, sampled at baseline. CDR3 in DNA: TGTGCCAGCAATTCCCCCCGGGGTTCGTACAATGAGCAGTTCTTC. Residues: CASNSPRGSYNEQFF.